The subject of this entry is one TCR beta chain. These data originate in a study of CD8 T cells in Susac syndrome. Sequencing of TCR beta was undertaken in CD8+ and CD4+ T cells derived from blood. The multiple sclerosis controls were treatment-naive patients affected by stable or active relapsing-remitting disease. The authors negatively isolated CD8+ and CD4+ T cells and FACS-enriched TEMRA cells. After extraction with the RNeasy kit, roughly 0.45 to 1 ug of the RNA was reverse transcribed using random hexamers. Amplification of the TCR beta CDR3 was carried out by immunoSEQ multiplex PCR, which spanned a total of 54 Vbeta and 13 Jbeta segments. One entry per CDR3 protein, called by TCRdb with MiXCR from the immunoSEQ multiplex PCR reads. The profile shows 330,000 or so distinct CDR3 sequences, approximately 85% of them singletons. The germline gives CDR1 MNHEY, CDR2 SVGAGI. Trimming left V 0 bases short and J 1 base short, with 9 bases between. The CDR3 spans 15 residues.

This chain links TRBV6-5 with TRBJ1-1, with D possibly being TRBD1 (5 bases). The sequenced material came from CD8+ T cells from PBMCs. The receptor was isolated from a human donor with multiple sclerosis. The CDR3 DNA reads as TGTGCCAGCAGTTACTCGTCTGGGGCGAACACTGAAGCTTTCTTT. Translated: CASSYSSGANTEAFF.